This T cell receptor beta chain stems from a study of Tregs in tolerant kidney transplant recipients. Findings of the study overall: In tolerant patients, donor-specific Tregs outgrew total Tregs, suggesting antigen-driven expansion. The most relevant donor-specific Treg TCRbeta repertoire apparently came from expansion with activated donor B cells. Findings come from small patient numbers and require larger validation.

Clones were read by immunoSEQ multiplex PCR, and TCRdb kept only the in-frame ones, dropping some. Among about 81,000 clones listed, roughly 90% were seen once. The nonmyeloablative bone marrow transplants came from related graft donors, with transient mixed chimerism. Unstimulated regulatory T cells (CD4+CD25+CD127-), CD4+CD25- non-regulatory cells, CD4 and CD8 cells were FACS-sorted from thawed PBMCs. Remarks on this clone: The target antigen is unknown.

From germline, CDR1 is SGHRS and CDR2 YFSETQ. J gave up 3 bases and V 0 bases, and 2 bases lay outside the gene matches. This CDR3 has 15 residues. The sequenced sample was CD4+ T cells from blood (PBMCs), obtained 24 months after the transplant. The J gene is TRBJ2-5, the V gene TRBV5-1; 10 bases fit TRBD2. This clonotype originated in a human patient who received a combined kidney and bone marrow transplant. The graft donor may have contributed some T cells. CDR3 protein: CASSLAGTSEETQYF. The CDR3 DNA reads TGCGCCAGCAGCTTGGCCGGGACTAGCGAAGAGACCCAGTACTTC.